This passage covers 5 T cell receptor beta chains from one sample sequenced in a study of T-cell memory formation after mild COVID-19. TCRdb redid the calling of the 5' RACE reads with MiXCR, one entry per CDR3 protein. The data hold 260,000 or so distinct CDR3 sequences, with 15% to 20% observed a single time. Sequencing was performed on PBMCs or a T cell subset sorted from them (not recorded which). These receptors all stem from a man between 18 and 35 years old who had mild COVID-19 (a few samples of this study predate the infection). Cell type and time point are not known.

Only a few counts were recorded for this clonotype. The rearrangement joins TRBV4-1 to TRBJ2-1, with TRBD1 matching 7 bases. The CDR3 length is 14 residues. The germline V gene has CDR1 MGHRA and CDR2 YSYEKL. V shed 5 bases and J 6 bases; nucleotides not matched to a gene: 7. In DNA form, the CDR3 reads TGCGCCAGCAGCTTATCTAGGGGGCCCAATGAGCAGTTCTTC. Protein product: CASSLSRGPNEQFF.

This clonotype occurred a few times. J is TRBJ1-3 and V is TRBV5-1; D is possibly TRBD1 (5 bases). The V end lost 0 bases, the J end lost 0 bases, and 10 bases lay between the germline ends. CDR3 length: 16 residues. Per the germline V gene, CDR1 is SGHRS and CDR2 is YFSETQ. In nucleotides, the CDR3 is TGCGCCAGCAGCTTGGAGGGACTAAACTCTGGAAACACCATATATTTT. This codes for CASSLEGLNSGNTIYF.

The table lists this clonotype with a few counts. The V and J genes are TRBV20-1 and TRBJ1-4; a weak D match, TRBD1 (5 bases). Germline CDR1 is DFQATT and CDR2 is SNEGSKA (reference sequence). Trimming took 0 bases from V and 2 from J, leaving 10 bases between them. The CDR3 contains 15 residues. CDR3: CSARDGGITNEKLFF. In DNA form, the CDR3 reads TGCAGTGCTAGAGATGGGGGAATCACTAATGAAAAACTGTTTTTT.

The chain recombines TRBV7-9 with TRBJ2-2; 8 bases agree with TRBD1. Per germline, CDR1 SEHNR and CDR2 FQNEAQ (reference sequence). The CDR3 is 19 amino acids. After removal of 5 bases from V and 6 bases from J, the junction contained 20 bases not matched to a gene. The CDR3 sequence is CASSPHPSSGQVVPGELFF. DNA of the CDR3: TGTGCCAGCAGCCCGCACCCCTCCTCGGGACAGGTCGTCCCCGGGGAGCTGTTTTTT.

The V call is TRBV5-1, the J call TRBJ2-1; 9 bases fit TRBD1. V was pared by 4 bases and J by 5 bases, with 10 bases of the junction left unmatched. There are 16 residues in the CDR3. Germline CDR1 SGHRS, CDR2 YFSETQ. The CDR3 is CASSLRPGTGNNEQFF. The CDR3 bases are TGCGCCAGCAGCCTCCGTCCCGGGACAGGGAACAATGAGCAGTTCTTC.